This T cell receptor beta chain was profiled in a study of shared clonotypes between healthy human individuals. The trim removed 3 bases at V and 5 bases at J, leaving 2 bases unmatched. The CDR3 is made up of 16 amino acids. Germline lookup yields CDR1 MDHEN and CDR2 SYDVKM. The assay was immunoSEQ multiplex PCR, and TCRdb's table has in-frame clones only and misses some. This sample carries 1.5 million to 1.9 million clones, 98% of them seen once, and the ten largest clones take around 0.45%. Regarding this clone: Its target is not known.

Findings and caveats of the study: When compared with the clonotypes that were shared by all four sorted-subset donors, the non-shared clonotypes turned out to have lower generation probabilities.

The receptor comes from a man aged 30-40 years in good health. The rearrangement uses TRBV28 and TRBJ2-1; 15 positions match TRBD2. Sequenced input: naive CD4+ T cells sorted from blood. Subset of the sample: CD45RA+ positively selected. CDR3 coding DNA: TGTGCCAGCAGTTTGGGACTAGCGGGAGGACACAATGAGCAGTTCTTC. Translating gives CASSLGLAGGHNEQFF.